The 4 T cell receptor beta chains reported below all come from one sample, sequenced in a study of cytomegalovirus exposure and HLA in healthy donors. This PCR relied on a set of 60 Vbeta primers and 13 Jbeta primers. Measured with immunoSEQ multiplex PCR; TCRdb has only the in-frame clones, and not every one. The sample holds approximately 170,000 clones; roughly 80% are singletons and the top ten take 1.6%. Material for sequencing was PBMCs. The receptors derive from a woman younger than 30 in good health and CMV-seronegative.

This sequence joins TRBV4-1 and TRBJ2-7; 7 nucleotides align to TRBD1. V gave up 0 bases and J gave up 3 bases; unmatched junction bases: 2. Germline V gives CDR1 MGHRA, CDR2 YSYEKL. The CDR3 covers 14 residues. For the CDR3, the DNA is TGCGCCAGCAGCCAAGAACGGGACAGCTACGAGCAGTACTTC. Amino acid sequence: CASSQERDSYEQYF.

This rearrangement joins TRBV9 to TRBJ2-3; TRBD1 might be the D (6 bases). Germline loops: CDR1 SGDLS, CDR2 YYNGEE. This CDR3 is 14 amino acids long. With 0 bases removed from V and 3 bases from J, the gap between germline ends came to 8 bases. Here the CDR3 reads CASSVGGRTDTQYF. The DNA for the CDR3 is TGTGCCAGCAGCGTAGGGGGGCGTACAGATACGCAGTATTTT.

The V gene is TRBV5-1, the J gene TRBJ2-5; D unresolved. Germline assignment: CDR1 SGHRS and CDR2 YFSETQ. V lost 1 base, J lost 4 bases, and 11 bases lay in between. The CDR3 runs to 14 residues. The CDR3 nucleotides are TGCGCCAGCAGCTTGATTGTTCAGTCAGAGACCCAGTACTTC. It is translated as CASSLIVQSETQYF.

The chain uses TRBV2 and TRBJ1-4, with D uncertain. CDR1 SNHLY and CDR2 FYNNEI come from the germline V gene. The CDR3 is made up of 12 amino acids. Trimming cost V 6 bases and J 3 bases, with 5 bases left between them. CDR3 in DNA: TGTGCCAGCAGCCCGTCTAATGAAAAACTGTTTTTT. It specifies CASSPSNEKLFF.